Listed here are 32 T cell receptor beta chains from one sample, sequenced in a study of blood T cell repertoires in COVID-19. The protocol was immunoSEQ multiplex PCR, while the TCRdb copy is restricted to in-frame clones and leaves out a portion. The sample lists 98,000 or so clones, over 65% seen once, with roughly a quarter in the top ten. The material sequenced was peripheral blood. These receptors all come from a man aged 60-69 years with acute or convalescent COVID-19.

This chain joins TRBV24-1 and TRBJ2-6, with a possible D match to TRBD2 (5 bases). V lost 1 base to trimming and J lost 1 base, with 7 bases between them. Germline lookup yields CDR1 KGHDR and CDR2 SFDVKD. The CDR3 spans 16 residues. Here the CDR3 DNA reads TGTGCCACCAGTGATTTCGGAGGATCTGGGGCCAACGTCCTGACTTTC. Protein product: CATSDFGGSGANVLTF.

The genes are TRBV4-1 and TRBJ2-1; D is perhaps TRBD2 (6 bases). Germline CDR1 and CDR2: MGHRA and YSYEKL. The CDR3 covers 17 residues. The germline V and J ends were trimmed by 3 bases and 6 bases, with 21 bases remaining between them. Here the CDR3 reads CASSQGLADMGLNEQFF. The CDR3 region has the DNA TGCGCCAGCAGCCAGGGTTTAGCGGACATGGGGCTCAATGAGCAGTTCTTC.

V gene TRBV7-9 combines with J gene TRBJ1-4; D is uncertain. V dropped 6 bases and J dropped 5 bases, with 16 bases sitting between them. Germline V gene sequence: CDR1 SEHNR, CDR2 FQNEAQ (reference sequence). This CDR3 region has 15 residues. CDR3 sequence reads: CASSRTSSQNEKLFF. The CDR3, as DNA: TGTGCCAGCAGTAGGACTTCCTCCCAAAATGAAAAACTGTTTTTT. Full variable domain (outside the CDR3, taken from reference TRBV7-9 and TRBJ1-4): DTGVSQNPRHKITKRGQNVTFRCDPISEHNRLYWYRQTLGQGPEFLTYFQNEAQLEKSRLLSDRFSAERPKGSFSTLEIQRTEQGDSAMYLCASSRTSSQNEKLFFGSGTQLSVL.

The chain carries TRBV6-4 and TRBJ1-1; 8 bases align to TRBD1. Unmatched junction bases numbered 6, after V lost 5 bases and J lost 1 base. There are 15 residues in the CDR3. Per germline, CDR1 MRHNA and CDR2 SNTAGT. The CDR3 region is CASSLGQGTNTEAFF. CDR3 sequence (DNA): TGTGCCAGCAGTCTCGGACAGGGAACGAACACTGAAGCTTTCTTT.

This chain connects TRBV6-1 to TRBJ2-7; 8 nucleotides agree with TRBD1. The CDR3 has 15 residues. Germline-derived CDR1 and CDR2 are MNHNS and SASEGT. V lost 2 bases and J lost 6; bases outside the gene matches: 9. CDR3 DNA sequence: TGTGCCAGCAGTGAACTGGGACAGGTCTCTGGCGAGCAGTACGTC. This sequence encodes CASSELGQVSGEQYV.

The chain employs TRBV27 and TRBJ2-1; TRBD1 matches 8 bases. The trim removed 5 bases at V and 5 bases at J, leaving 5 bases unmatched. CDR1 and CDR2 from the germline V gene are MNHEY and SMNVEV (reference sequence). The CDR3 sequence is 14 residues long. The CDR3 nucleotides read TGTGCCAGCAGTCCGGGACAGGTTAACAATGAGCAGTTCTTC. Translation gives CASSPGQVNNEQFF.

For the CDR3, the DNA is TGTGCCAGTAGTACTCAGATGGCTGAAGCTTTCTTT. It yields the protein CASSTQMAEAFF. The V call is TRBV19, the J call TRBJ1-1; no clear D. The CDR3 totals 12 residues. Germline assignment: CDR1 LNHDA and CDR2 SQIVND (reference sequence). The germline V and J ends were trimmed by 4 bases and 6 bases, with 9 bases remaining between them. Full variable domain (rest looked up from reference TRBV19 and TRBJ1-1): DGGITQSPKYLFRKEGQNVTLSCEQNLNHDAMYWYRQDPGQGLRLIYYSQIVNDFQKGDIAEGYSVSREKKESFPLTVTSAQKNPTAFYLCASSTQMAEAFFGQGTRLTVV.

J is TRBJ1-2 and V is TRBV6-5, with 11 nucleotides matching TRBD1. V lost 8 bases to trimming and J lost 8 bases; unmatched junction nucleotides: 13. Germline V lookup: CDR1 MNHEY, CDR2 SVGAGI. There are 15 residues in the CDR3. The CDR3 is CASLKPGQGEEGYTF. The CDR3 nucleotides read TGTGCCAGCTTAAAACCGGGACAGGGGGAGGAGGGCTACACCTTC.

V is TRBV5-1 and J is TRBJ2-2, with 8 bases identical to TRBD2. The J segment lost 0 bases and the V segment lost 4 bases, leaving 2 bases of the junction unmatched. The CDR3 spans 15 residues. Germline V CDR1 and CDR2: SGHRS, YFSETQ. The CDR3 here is CASSGTRPNTGELFF. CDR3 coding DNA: TGCGCCAGCAGCGGGACTAGGCCGAACACCGGGGAGCTGTTTTTT.

As DNA, the CDR3 is TGTGCCAGCAGTTCCTGGGGGCTAGCGGGAGGGCCAGGCGAGCAGTACTTC. Translation gives CASSSWGLAGGPGEQYF. The V call is TRBV28, the J call TRBJ2-7; 12 nucleotides match TRBD2. The junction had 13 bases not matched to a gene; V was cut back by 4 bases and J by 6 bases. This CDR3 has 17 residues. CDR1 MDHEN and CDR2 SYDVKM come from the germline V gene.

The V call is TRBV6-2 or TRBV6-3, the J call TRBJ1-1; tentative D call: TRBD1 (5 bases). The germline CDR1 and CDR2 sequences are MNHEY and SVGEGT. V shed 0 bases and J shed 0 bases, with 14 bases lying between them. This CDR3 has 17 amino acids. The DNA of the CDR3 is TGTGCCAGCAGTTACTCGACTGGGGCCTTGATGAACACTGAAGCTTTCTTT. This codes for CASSYSTGALMNTEAFF.

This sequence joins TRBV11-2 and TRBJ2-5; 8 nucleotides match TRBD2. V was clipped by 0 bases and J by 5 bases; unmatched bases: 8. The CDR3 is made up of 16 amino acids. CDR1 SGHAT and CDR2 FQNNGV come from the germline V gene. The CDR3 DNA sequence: TGTGCCAGCAGCTTAGAGCTCCTAGCGGGTCGGGAGACCCAGTACTTC. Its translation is CASSLELLAGRETQYF.

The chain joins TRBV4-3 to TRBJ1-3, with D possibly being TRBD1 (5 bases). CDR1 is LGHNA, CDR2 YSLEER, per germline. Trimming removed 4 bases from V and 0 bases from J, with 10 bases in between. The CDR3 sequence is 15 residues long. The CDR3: CASSLSGGSGNTIYF. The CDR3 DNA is TGCGCCAGCAGCCTGAGCGGGGGCTCTGGAAACACCATATATTTT.

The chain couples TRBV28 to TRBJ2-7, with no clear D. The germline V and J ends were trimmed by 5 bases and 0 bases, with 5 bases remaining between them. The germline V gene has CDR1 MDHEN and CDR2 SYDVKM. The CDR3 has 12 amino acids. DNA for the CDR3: TGTGCCAGCAGTCCAGGCTCCTACGAGCAGTACTTC. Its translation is CASSPGSYEQYF.

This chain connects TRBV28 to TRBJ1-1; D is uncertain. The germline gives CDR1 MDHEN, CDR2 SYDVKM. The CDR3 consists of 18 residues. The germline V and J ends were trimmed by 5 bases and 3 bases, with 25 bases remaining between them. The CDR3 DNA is TGTGCCAGCAGTGCTATCCTTTATCGCCAGACAACCCACACTGAAGCTTTCTTT. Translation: CASSAILYRQTTHTEAFF.

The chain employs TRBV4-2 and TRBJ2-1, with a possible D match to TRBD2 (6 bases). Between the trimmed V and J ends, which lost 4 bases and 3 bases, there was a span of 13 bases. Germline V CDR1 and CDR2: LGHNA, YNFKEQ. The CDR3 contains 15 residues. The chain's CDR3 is CASSPLGSGYNEQFF. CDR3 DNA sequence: TGTGCCAGCAGCCCCCTGGGTAGCGGCTACAATGAGCAGTTCTTC.

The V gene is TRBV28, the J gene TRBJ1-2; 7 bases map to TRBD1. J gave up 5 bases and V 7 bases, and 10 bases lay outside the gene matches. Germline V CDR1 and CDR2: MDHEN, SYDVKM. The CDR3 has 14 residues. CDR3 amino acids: CASILNDRVYGYTF. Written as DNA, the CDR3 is TGTGCCAGCATACTGAACGACAGGGTTTATGGCTACACCTTC.

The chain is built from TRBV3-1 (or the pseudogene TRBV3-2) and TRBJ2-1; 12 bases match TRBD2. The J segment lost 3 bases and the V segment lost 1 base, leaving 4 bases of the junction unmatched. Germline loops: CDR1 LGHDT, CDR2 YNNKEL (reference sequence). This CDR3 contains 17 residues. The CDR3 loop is CASSQASGRANYNEQFF. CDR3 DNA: TGTGCCAGCAGCCAAGCTAGCGGGAGGGCCAACTACAATGAGCAGTTCTTC.

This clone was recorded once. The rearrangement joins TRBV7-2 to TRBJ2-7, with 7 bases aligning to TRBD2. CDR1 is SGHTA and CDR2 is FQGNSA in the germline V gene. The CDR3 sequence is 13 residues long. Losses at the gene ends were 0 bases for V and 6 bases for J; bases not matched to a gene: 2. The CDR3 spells CASSLALAAEQYF. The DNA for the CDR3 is TGTGCCAGCAGCTTAGCTCTAGCGGCCGAGCAGTACTTC. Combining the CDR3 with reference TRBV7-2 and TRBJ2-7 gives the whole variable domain GAGVSQSPSNKVTEKGKDVELRCDPISGHTALYWYRQSLGQGLEFLIYFQGNSAPDKSGLPSDRFSAERTGGSVSTLTIQRTQQEDSAVYLCASSLALAAEQYFGPGTRLTVT.

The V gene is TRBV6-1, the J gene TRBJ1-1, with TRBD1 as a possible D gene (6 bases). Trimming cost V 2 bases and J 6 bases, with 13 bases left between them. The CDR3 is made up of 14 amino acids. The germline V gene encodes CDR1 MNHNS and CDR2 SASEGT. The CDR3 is CASSEHVRGSEAFF. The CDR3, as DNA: TGTGCCAGCAGTGAACACGTCAGGGGATCTGAAGCTTTCTTT.

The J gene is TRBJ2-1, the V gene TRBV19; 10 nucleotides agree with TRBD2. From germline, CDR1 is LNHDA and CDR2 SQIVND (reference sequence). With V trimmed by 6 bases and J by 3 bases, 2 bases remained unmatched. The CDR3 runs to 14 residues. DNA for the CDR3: TGTGCCAGTAGGGTAGCGGGAGGCTACAATGAGCAGTTCTTC. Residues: CASRVAGGYNEQFF.

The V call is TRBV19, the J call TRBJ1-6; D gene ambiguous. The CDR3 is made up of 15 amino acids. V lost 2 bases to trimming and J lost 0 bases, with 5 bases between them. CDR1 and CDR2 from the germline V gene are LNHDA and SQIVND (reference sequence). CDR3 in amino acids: CASSIRSSYNSPLHF. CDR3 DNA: TGTGCCAGTAGTATACGGAGCTCCTATAATTCACCCCTCCACTTT. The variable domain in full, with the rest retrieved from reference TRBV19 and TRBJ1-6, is DGGITQSPKYLFRKEGQNVTLSCEQNLNHDAMYWYRQDPGQGLRLIYYSQIVNDFQKGDIAEGYSVSREKKESFPLTVTSAQKNPTAFYLCASSIRSSYNSPLHFGNGTRLTVT.

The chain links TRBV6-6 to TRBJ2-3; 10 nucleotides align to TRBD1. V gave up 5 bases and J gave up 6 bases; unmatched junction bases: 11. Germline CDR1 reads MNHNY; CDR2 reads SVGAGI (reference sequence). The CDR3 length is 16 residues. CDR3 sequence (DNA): TGTGCCAGCAGTCGAGGGACAGGGGCAGGCTCGGATACGCAGTATTTT. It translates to CASSRGTGAGSDTQYF.

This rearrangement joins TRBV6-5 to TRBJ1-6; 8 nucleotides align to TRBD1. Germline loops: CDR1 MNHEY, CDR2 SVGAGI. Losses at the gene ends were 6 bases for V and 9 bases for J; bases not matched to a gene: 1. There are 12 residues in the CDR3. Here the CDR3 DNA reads TGTGCCAGCAGACAGGGGGGTTCACCCCTCCACTTT. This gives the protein CASRQGGSPLHF.

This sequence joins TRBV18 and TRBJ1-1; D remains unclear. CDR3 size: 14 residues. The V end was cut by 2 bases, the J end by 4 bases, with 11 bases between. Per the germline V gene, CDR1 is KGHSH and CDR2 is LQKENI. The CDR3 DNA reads TGTGCCAGCTCACCAGGGAGAGACCGCACTGAAGCTTTCTTT. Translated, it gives CASSPGRDRTEAFF. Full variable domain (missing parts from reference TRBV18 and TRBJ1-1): NAGVMQNPRHLVRRRGQEARLRCSPMKGHSHVYWYRQLPEEGLKFMVYLQKENIIDESGMPKERFSAEFPKEGPSILRIQQVVRGDSAAYFCASSPGRDRTEAFFGQGTRLTVV.

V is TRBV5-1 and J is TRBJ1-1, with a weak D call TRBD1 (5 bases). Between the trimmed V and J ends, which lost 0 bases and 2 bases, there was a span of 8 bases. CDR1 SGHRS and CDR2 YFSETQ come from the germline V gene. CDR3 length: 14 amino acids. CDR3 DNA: TGCGCCAGCAGCTTGGACGGGGGAAACACTGAAGCTTTCTTT. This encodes CASSLDGGNTEAFF.

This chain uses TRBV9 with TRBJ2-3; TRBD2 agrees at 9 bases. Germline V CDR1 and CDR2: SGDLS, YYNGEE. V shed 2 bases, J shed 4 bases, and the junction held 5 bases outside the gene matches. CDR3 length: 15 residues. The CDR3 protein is CASSVPAGGPDTQYF. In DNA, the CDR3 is TGTGCCAGCAGCGTCCCGGCGGGAGGGCCAGATACGCAGTATTTT.

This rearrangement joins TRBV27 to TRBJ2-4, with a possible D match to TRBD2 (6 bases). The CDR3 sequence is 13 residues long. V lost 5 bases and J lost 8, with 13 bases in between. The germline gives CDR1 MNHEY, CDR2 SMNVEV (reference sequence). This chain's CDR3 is CASSTTSGDIQYF. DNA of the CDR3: TGTGCCAGCAGTACCACCTCGGGAGACATTCAGTACTTC.

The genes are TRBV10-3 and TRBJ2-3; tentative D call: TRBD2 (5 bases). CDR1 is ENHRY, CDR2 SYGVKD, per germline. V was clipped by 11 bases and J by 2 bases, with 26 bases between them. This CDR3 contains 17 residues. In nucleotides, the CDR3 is TGTGCCTCCAAAGGCGATGCGGGTGGAGACTACACAGATACGCAGTATTTT. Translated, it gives CASKGDAGGDYTDTQYF.

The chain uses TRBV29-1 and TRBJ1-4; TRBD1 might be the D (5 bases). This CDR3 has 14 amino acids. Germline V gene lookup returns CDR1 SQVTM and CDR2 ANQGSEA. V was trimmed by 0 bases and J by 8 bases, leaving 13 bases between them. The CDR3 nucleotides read TGCAGCGTTGAAGATCGATGGGGCTCGGAAAAACTGTTTTTT. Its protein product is CSVEDRWGSEKLFF.

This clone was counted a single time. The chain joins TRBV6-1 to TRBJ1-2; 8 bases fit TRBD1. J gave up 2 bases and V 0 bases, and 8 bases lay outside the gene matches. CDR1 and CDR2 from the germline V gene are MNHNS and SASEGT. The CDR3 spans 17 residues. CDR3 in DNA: TGTGCCAGCAGTGAAGCGTTTAATTACAGGGGGAACTATGGCTACACCTTC. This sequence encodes CASSEAFNYRGNYGYTF.

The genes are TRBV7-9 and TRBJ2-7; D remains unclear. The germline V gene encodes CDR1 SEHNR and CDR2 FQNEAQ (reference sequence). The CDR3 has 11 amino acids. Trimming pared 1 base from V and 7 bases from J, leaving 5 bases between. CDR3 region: CASSLVEEQYF. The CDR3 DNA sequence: TGTGCCAGCAGCTTAGTGGAGGAGCAGTACTTC.